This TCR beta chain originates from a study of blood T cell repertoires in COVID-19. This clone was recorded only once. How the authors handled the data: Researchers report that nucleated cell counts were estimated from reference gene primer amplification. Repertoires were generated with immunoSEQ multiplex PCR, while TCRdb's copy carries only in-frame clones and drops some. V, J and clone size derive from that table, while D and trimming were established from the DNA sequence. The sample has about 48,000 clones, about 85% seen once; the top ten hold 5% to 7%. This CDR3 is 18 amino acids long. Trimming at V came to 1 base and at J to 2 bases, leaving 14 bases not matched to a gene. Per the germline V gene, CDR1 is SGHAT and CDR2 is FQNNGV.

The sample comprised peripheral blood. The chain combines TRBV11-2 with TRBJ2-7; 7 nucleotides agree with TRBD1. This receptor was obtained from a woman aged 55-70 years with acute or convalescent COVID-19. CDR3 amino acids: CASSLVSRGHRGPYEQYF. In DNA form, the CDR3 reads TGTGCCAGCAGCTTAGTGAGCAGGGGACACAGGGGTCCCTACGAGCAGTACTTC.